Listed here is a single T cell receptor (beta chain). The antigen is not known. TCRdb itself ran the RT-PCR reads through MiXCR, one entry per CDR3 protein. The sample records around 580,000 distinct CDR3 sequences, 12% to 15% being singletons. This sample was included in a study of response to subunit inactivated influenza vaccine. Regarding the study as a whole: T cells newly recruited by each seasonal influenza vaccination are few, the authors suggested.

Germline trimming cut 6 bases from V and 0 bases from J; bases unmatched to any gene: 8. Germline values: CDR1 SQVTM, CDR2 ANQGSEA. This CDR3 is built from 16 residues. This chain connects TRBV29-1 to TRBJ2-1, with 10 bases fitting TRBD2. This TCR was recovered from a man between 50 and 59 years old who received an inactivated influenza vaccine. Sequencing used PBMCs from blood, obtained roughly 12 days after vaccination. The CDR3 region is CSVGAGGPSSYNEQFF. CDR3 DNA sequence: TGCAGCGTGGGAGCGGGAGGGCCAAGCTCCTACAATGAGCAGTTCTTC.